Following are 25 T cell receptor beta chains from one sample sequenced in a study of graft-versus-host responses after intestinal transplantation. Using immunoSEQ multiplex PCR, the repertoire was profiled, and TCRdb retains in-frame clones only, with some absent. This sample has 77,000 or so clones; around 95% occur once, and the top ten carry around 0.56%. These TCRs are of unknown antigen specificity. The sample here was unstimulated CD8+ T cells sorted from spleen or lymph node cells, taken before intestinal transplant. The receptors shown here come from a human donor who received an intestinal transplant.

This chain joins TRBV6-1 and TRBJ2-7, with 10 nucleotides matching TRBD1. The length of the CDR3 is 15 residues. Trimming removed 11 bases from V and 2 bases from J; junction bases left unmatched: 12. CDR1 is MNHNS, CDR2 SASEGT, per germline. Here the CDR3 DNA reads TGTGCCGCCGGGACAGGGGTACTTTCCCCCTACGAGCAGTACTTC. Its protein is CAAGTGVLSPYEQYF.

This chain connects TRBV5-1 to TRBJ2-7, with D perhaps TRBD2 (6 bases). Germline loops: CDR1 SGHRS, CDR2 YFSETQ. Trimming took off 4 bases at V and 7 bases at J, with 9 bases between the two ends. The CDR3 is 11 residues long. DNA for the CDR3: TGCGCCAGCAGCGGGGGGACGGAGCAGTACTTC. Translated, it gives CASSGGTEQYF.

The V and J genes are TRBV9 and TRBJ2-1; D could derive from TRBD1 or TRBD2 (5 bases each). There are 14 residues in the CDR3. Trimming removed 4 bases from V and 6 bases from J, with 14 bases in between. Looked up from germline, CDR1 is SGDLS and CDR2 is YYNGEE. CDR3 amino acids: CASSSRLGTNEQFF. For the CDR3, the DNA is TGTGCCAGCAGCTCCCGTCTGGGGACCAATGAGCAGTTCTTC.

V is TRBV9 and J is TRBJ1-2; TRBD1 is a possible D gene (5 bases). Trimming pared 0 bases from V and 5 bases from J, leaving 17 bases between. From germline, CDR1 is SGDLS and CDR2 YYNGEE. CDR3 length: 16 residues. CDR3 amino acids: CASSVDLLTVPYGYTF. CDR3 sequence (DNA): TGTGCCAGCAGCGTAGATTTGTTGACAGTACCTTATGGCTACACCTTC.

The chain employs TRBV6-1 and TRBJ2-1, with D possibly TRBD2 on 6 matching bases. This CDR3 has 16 residues. Germline-derived CDR1 and CDR2 are MNHNS and SASEGT. Trimming shortened V by 4 bases and J by 0 bases, and 13 bases separated the two germline ends. The CDR3 is CASSGLEPSSYNEQFF. Here the CDR3 DNA reads TGTGCCAGCAGTGGACTAGAACCAAGCTCCTACAATGAGCAGTTCTTC.

The chain joins TRBV19 to TRBJ1-2; 7 nucleotides align to TRBD1. The germline V gene encodes CDR1 LNHDA and CDR2 SQIVND (reference sequence). V shed 4 bases and J 8 bases; nucleotides not matched to a gene: 7. The CDR3 is 13 residues long. In DNA form, the CDR3 reads TGTGCCAGTAGTACGGGACAGATTGAGGGCTACACCTTC. Protein: CASSTGQIEGYTF.

This chain joins TRBV4-1 and TRBJ2-7; 7 nucleotides align to TRBD1. V was pared by 0 bases and J by 2 bases, with 7 bases of the junction left unmatched. This CDR3 has 16 amino acids. The germline CDR1 and CDR2 sequences are MGHRA and YSYEKL. CDR3 protein: CASSQEDRPSTYEQYF. CDR3 DNA sequence: TGCGCCAGCAGCCAAGAGGACAGGCCTAGTACCTACGAGCAGTACTTC.

The V and J genes are TRBV7-6 and TRBJ2-2; TRBD2 agrees at 9 bases. This CDR3 contains 17 residues. Trimming took 2 bases from V and 4 from J; bases not matched to a gene: 8. The germline gives CDR1 SGHVS, CDR2 FNYEAQ. The DNA for the CDR3 is TGTGCCAGCAGCTTATGGGTAGCGGGAGAGTCCACCGGGGAGCTGTTTTTT. Translation gives CASSLWVAGESTGELFF.

The chain combines TRBV2 with TRBJ2-3; 8 nucleotides align to TRBD2. The CDR3 has 18 residues. Trimming cost V 3 bases and J 1 base; bases outside gene matches: 12. Germline-derived CDR1 and CDR2 are SNHLY and FYNNEI. DNA of the CDR3: TGTGCCAGCAGTGATGTCGGAGTTGTGCGGGAGGGCACAGATACGCAGTATTTT. Its translation: CASSDVGVVREGTDTQYF.

The CDR3 DNA reads TGTGCCAGCAGCGTACAGGGGACTAACTATGGCTACACCTTC. Its protein product is CASSVQGTNYGYTF. This rearrangement joins TRBV9 to TRBJ1-2, with D tentatively TRBD1 (6 bases). The CDR3 runs 14 residues. V lost 1 base and J lost 0, with 7 bases in between. Germline V gene data show CDR1 as SGDLS and CDR2 as YYNGEE.

The CDR3 loop reads CASSPSQGLSSYEQYF. The CDR3 coding sequence is TGTGCCAGCAGCCCCAGCCAGGGGCTCAGCTCCTACGAGCAGTACTTC. The chain employs TRBV7-9 and TRBJ2-7; perhaps TRBD1 as D (6 bases). Trimming removed 5 bases at V and 0 bases at J, with 17 bases between. Germline CDR1 SEHNR, CDR2 FQNEAQ (reference sequence). CDR3 length: 16 amino acids. Drawing the rest from reference TRBV7-9 and TRBJ2-7, the complete variable domain is DTGVSQNPRHKITKRGQNVTFRCDPISEHNRLYWYRQTLGQGPEFLTYFQNEAQLEKSRLLSDRFSAERPKGSFSTLEIQRTEQGDSAMYLCASSPSQGLSSYEQYFGPGTRLTVT.

This clone was recorded a few times. CDR3 sequence reads: CASSLTGSSYNEQFF. The CDR3 bases are TGTGCCAGCAGCTTAACCGGGAGCTCCTACAATGAGCAGTTCTTC. The chain has TRBV7-9 and TRBJ2-1; weak D call: TRBD2 (6 bases). Germline V gene sequence: CDR1 SEHNR, CDR2 FQNEAQ (reference sequence). The CDR3 consists of 15 residues. Trimming left V 2 bases short and J 0 bases short, with 8 bases between.

The chain links TRBV29-1 to TRBJ2-7; the D gene is possibly TRBD1 (6 bases). V was shortened by 0 bases and J by 5 bases, with 8 bases between the two germline ends. The germline V gene has CDR1 SQVTM and CDR2 ANQGSEA. The CDR3 loop spans 12 amino acids. CDR3 DNA: TGCAGCGTTGAAGATTCAGGGGACGAGCAGTACTTC. This gives the protein CSVEDSGDEQYF.

This sequence joins TRBV9 and TRBJ2-7, with 7 bases lining up with TRBD2. Trimming took 1 base from V and 2 from J; bases not matched to a gene: 6. Per the germline V gene, CDR1 is SGDLS and CDR2 is YYNGEE. The CDR3 runs to 15 residues. CDR3 loop: CASSVTAGSPYEQYF. CDR3 sequence (DNA): TGTGCCAGCAGCGTAACAGCGGGAAGCCCCTACGAGCAGTACTTC.

This clone has only a few counts. The J gene is TRBJ2-2, the V gene TRBV30; D may be TRBD1 or TRBD2 (5 bases each). CDR1 GTSNPN and CDR2 SVGIG come from the germline V gene (reference sequence). The germline V and J ends were trimmed by 1 base and 7 bases, with 10 bases remaining between them. The CDR3 contains 13 residues. The DNA of the CDR3 is TGTGCCTGGAGTGAAGGGGCGGGCGGGGAGCTGTTTTTT. This encodes CAWSEGAGGELFF. The variable domain in full, completed from reference TRBV30 and TRBJ2-2, reads SQTIHQWPATLVQPVGSPLSLECTVEGTSNPNLYWYRQAAGRGLQLLFYSVGIGQISSEVPQNLSASRPQDRQFILSSKKLLLSDSGFYLCAWSEGAGGELFFGEGSRLTVL.

The CDR3 DNA reads TGTGCCAGCAGCTTAATTAGCGGGATCTACGAGCAGTACTTC. Protein sequence: CASSLISGIYEQYF. This chain connects TRBV7-9 to TRBJ2-7; 8 bases fit TRBD2. Germline V gives CDR1 SEHNR, CDR2 FQNEAQ (reference sequence). The CDR3 contains 14 residues. The J segment lost 3 bases and the V segment lost 2 bases, leaving 3 bases of the junction unmatched.

V usage is TRBV5-4 and J usage is TRBJ2-1, with D maybe TRBD2 (6 bases). Germline assignment: CDR1 SGHNT and CDR2 YYREEE (reference sequence). The CDR3 extends over 19 amino acids. Trimming stripped 2 bases from V and 0 bases from J, with 21 bases between. The CDR3 spells CASSFSFEIADISYNEQFF. The CDR3 nucleotides are TGTGCCAGCAGCTTCAGCTTCGAAATAGCGGACATCTCCTACAATGAGCAGTTCTTC.

The chain recombines TRBV7-3 with TRBJ1-2; D gene ambiguous. V was trimmed by 5 bases and J by 4 bases, leaving 11 bases between them. The CDR3 runs 13 residues. From germline, CDR1 is SGHTA and CDR2 FQGTGA. As DNA, the CDR3 is TGTGCCAGCAGCGTCGGACCGTCCTATGGCTACACCTTC. Translating gives CASSVGPSYGYTF.

The gene calls are TRBV6-1 and TRBJ2-5; 7 nucleotides align to TRBD1. CDR3 length equals 15 residues. The germline V gene has CDR1 MNHNS and CDR2 SASEGT. The J segment lost 5 bases and the V segment lost 0 bases, leaving 6 bases of the junction unmatched. The CDR3 DNA reads TGTGCCAGCAGTGAAGCGAAGGGGGCCTACGAGACCCAGTACTTC. It translates to CASSEAKGAYETQYF.

This rearrangement joins TRBV5-4 to TRBJ1-2, with D perhaps TRBD1 (5 bases). CDR1 SGHNT and CDR2 YYREEE come from the germline V gene (reference sequence). There are 20 residues in the CDR3. V was pared by 3 bases and J by 3 bases, with 30 bases between. CDR3 residues: CASSYLAGWSPHPGYYGYTF. The CDR3 DNA reads as TGTGCCAGCAGCTACCTGGCAGGGTGGAGTCCTCACCCTGGGTACTATGGCTACACCTTC.

V usage is TRBV5-6 and J usage is TRBJ1-5; no clear D gene. Trimming shortened V by 7 bases and J by 7 bases, and 15 bases separated the two germline ends. CDR1 SGHDT and CDR2 YYEEEE come from the germline V gene. CDR3 size: 13 residues. CDR3: CASSSLAGQPQHF. For the CDR3, the DNA is TGTGCCAGCTCTTCCCTCGCGGGGCAGCCCCAGCATTTT.

This clone was counted a single time. The J gene is TRBJ2-3, the V gene TRBV7-8; 7 bases match TRBD1. Trimming removed 8 bases from V and 0 bases from J; junction bases left unmatched: 14. There are 17 residues in the CDR3. Germline V lookup: CDR1 SGHVS, CDR2 FQNEAQ. CDR3 sequence reads: CASYQETGTSSTDTQYF. The DNA for the CDR3 is TGTGCCAGCTATCAAGAGACAGGGACCTCTAGCACAGATACGCAGTATTTT.

This rearrangement joins TRBV27 to TRBJ2-3; D gene uncertain. The V and J ends lost 2 bases and 4 bases respectively, with 7 bases between them. Germline CDR1 reads MNHEY; CDR2 reads SMNVEV (reference sequence). The CDR3 is 13 amino acids. In DNA, the CDR3 is TGTGCCAGCAGTTTAGTTGTTGCAGATACGCAGTATTTT. Encoded protein: CASSLVVADTQYF.

The chain is built from TRBV29-1 and TRBJ2-7; 8 positions match TRBD2. Germline CDR1 and CDR2: SQVTM and ANQGSEA. This CDR3 spans 16 amino acids. V trimming: 0 bases; J trimming: 1 base; junction bases outside the gene matches: 8. The CDR3 DNA follows: TGCAGCGTTGAAGATGCTGGTAGCGGGAAATCCTACGAGCAGTACTTC. It translates to CSVEDAGSGKSYEQYF.

A single count supports this clone. The chain employs TRBV4-2 and TRBJ2-2; TRBD2 agrees at 12 bases. This CDR3 spans 19 amino acids. The V gene's germline CDR1 is LGHNA and CDR2 YNFKEQ. Trimming cost V 0 bases and J 6 bases; bases outside gene matches: 11. Here the CDR3 DNA reads TGTGCCAGCAGCCAAGAGACTAGCGGGGGCGACGCGGGCGCCGGGGAGCTGTTTTTT. Its translation: CASSQETSGGDAGAGELFF.